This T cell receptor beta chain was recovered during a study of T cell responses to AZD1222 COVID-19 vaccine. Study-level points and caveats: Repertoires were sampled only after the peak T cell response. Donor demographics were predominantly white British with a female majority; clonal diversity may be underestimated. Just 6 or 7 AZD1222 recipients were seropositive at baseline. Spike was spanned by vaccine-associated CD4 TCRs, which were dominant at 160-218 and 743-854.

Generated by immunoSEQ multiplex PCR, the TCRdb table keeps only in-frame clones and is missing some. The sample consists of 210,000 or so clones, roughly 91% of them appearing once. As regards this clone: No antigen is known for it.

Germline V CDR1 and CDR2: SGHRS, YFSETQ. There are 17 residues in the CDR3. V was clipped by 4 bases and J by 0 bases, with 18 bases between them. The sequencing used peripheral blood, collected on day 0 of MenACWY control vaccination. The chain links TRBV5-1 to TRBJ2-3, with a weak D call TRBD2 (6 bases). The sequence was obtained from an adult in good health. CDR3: CASSRTLVRGSTDTQYF. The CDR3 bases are TGCGCCAGCAGCCGTACCCTCGTCCGGGGGAGCACAGATACGCAGTATTTT.